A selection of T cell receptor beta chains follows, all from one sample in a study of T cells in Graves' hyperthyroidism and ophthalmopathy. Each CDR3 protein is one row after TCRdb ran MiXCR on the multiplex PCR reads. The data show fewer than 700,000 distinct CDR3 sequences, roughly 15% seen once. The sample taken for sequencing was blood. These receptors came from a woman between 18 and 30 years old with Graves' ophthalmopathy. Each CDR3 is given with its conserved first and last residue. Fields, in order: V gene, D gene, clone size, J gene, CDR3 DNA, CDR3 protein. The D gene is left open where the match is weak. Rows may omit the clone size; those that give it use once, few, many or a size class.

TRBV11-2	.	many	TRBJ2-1	TGTGCCAGCAGTTCACAGGAGAGCTCCTACAATGAGCAGTTCTTC	CASSSQESSYNEQFF
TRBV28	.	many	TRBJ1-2	TGTGCCAGCAGTTTAAGGGTCAGGGGTCGACATGGCTACACCTTC	CASSLRVRGRHGYTF
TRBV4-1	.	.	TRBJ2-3	TGCGCCAGCAGCCAACCTGGGGAAACTAGCACAGATACGCAGTATTTT	CASSQPGETSTDTQYF
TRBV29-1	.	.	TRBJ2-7	TGCAGCGTTGAGGGTCAGGGGTACGAGCAGTACTTC	CSVEGQGYEQYF
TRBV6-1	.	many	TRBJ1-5	TGTGCCAGCAGGAGGACCGGAAGTTGGACAAAACAATATAGACCCCCTCATCAGCCCCAGCATTTT	CASRRTGSWTKQYRPPHQPQHF
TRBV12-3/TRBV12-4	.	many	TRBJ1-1	TGTGCCAGCAGCGTATTTCAGGTGAACACTGAAGCTTTCTTT	CASSVFQVNTEAFF
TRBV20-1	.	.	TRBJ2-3	TGCAGTGCTACTTCCCGGCAAACCCTCACAGATACGCAGTATTTT	CSATSRQTLTDTQYF
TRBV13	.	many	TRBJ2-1	TGTGCCAGCAGCTTAAGAGAGGGCCGGTACAATGAGCAGTTCTTC	CASSLREGRYNEQFF
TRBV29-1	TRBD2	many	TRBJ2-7	TGCAGCGTTGTAGGACTAGCGGGAGGGCGCGGCTACGAGCAGTACTTC	CSVVGLAGGRGYEQYF
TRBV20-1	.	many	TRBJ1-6	TGCAGTGCCATTTCCCCGGGGCCCATTTCCCTCCACTTT	CSAISPGPISLHF
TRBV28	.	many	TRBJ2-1	TGTGCCAGCAGTTTCCAGAGGAATGAGCAGTTCTTC	CASSFQRNEQFF
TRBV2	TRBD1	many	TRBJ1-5	TGTGCCATCCAGGACAGGGGCAATCAGCCCCAGCATTTT	CAIQDRGNQPQHF
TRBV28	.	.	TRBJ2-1	TGTGCCAGCAGTTTAACGGGAGCTCGTGGGGAGCAGTTCTTC	CASSLTGARGEQFF
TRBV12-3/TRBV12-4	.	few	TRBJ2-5	TGTGCCAGCAGTTTAGGGGGCAGAAAAGAAGAGACCCAGTACTTC	CASSLGGRKEETQYF
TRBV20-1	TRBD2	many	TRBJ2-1	TGCAGTGCTAGTGAATCCAAAGCGGGAGGGACCTACAATGAGCAGTTCTTC	CSASESKAGGTYNEQFF
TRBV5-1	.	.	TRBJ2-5	TGCGCCAGCAGCCCCTGGGACACCCGCCCCCAGTACTTC	CASSPWDTRPQYF
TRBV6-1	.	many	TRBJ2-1	TGTGCCAGCAGAAAGGACTACTCGGTGGGCAATGAGCAGTTCTTC	CASRKDYSVGNEQFF
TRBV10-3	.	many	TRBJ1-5	TGTGCCATCAGTGGGTCCGGGGAGAGTGGCAATCAGCCCCAGCATTTT	CAISGSGESGNQPQHF
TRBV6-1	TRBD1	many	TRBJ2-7	TGTGCCAGCAGCCCGGACAGGGCGAGCTCCTACGAGCAGTACTTC	CASSPDRASSYEQYF
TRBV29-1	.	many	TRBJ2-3	TGCAGCGTTGAAGGGGGAGCTCGCACAGATACGCAGTATTTT	CSVEGGARTDTQYF
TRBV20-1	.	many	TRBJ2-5	TGCAGTGCTAGAGGTCAAGGGAGACAAGAGACCCAGTACTTC	CSARGQGRQETQYF
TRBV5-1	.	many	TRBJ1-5	TGTGCCAGCAGCCCTGGACAGTTCAATCAGCCCCAGCATTTT	CASSPGQFNQPQHF
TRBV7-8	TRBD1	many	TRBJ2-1	TGTGCCAGCAGCCAGGGACAGTACAACAATGAGCAGTTCTTC	CASSQGQYNNEQFF
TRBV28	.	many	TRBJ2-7	TGTGCCAGCAGTTCAACATGGGATAGCGGAGGAATCTACGAGCAGTACTTC	CASSSTWDSGGIYEQYF
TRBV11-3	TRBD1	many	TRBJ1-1	TGTGCCAGCAGCTTAAAGCGACAGGGCTCTCTCCCGGTGAACACTGAAGCTTTCTTT	CASSLKRQGSLPVNTEAFF
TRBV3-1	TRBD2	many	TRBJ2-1	TGTGCCAGCAGCCAAGAAGTTGGCGGGAGTTGGAATGAGCAGTTCTTC	CASSQEVGGSWNEQFF
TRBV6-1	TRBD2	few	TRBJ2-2	TGTGCCAGCAGTGACCGACTAGCGGGGGGTACGAACACCGGGGAGCTGTTTTTT	CASSDRLAGGTNTGELFF
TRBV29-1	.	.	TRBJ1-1	TGCAGCGTTGACGGTCGTGACAGGCAAACTGAAGCTTTCTTT	CSVDGRDRQTEAFF
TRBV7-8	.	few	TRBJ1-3	TGTGCCAGCCGAAACTTCTTCTTAGGGGACACCATATATTTT	CASRNFFLGDTIYF
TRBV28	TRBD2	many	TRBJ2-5	TGTGCCAGCAGTGCTAGCGGGAGGGCCCTCCGGGGGACCCAGTACTTC	CASSASGRALRGTQYF
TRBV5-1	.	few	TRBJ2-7	TGCGCCAGCAGCTTGGCCACGGACTTCTACGAGCAGTACTTC	CASSLATDFYEQYF
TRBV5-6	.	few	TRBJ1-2	TGTGCCAGCAGCCCGGACCCCGGCGGCTACACCTTC	CASSPDPGGYTF
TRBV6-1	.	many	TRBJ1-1	TGTGCCAGCAGCCTCGTGGGGGAGAACACTGAAGCTTTCTTT	CASSLVGENTEAFF
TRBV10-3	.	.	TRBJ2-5	TGTGCCGCCAGGGACCCCCCTTTACAAGAGACCCAGTACTTC	CAARDPPLQETQYF
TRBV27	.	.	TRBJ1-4	TGTGCCAGCAGCCTCGGGGCCTCCCGGAGGGAAGCTAATGAAAAACTGTTTTTT	CASSLGASRREANEKLFF
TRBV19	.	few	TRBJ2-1	TGTGCCAGTACCCCATATCACGGTTACAATGAGCAGTTCTTC	CASTPYHGYNEQFF
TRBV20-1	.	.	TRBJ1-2	TGCAGTGCTCCGATGAGGGGCTACACCTTC	CSAPMRGYTF
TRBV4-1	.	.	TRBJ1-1	TGCGCCAGCAGCCAACCTGGGGGTACTGAAGCTTTCTTT	CASSQPGGTEAFF
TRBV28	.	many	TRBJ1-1	TGTGCCATCACTACGGGGGGTGGTGAAGCTTTCTTT	CAITTGGGEAFF
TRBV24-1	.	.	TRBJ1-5	TGTGCCACCAGTGACGGGTTTCGGAATCAGCCCCAGCATTTT	CATSDGFRNQPQHF
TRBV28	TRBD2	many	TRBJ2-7	TGTGCCAGCAGTTTAGATCGACTAGCGGGGGCCTTCGAGCAGTACTTC	CASSLDRLAGAFEQYF
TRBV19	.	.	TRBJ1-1	TGTGCCAGTAGCAAAAAATTCAGGAATCTAATGAACACTGAAGCTTTCTTT	CASSKKFRNLMNTEAFF
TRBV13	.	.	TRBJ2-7	TGCGCCAGCAGCCCGTTAGACATGGGATTCTCCTACGAGCAGTACTTC	CASSPLDMGFSYEQYF